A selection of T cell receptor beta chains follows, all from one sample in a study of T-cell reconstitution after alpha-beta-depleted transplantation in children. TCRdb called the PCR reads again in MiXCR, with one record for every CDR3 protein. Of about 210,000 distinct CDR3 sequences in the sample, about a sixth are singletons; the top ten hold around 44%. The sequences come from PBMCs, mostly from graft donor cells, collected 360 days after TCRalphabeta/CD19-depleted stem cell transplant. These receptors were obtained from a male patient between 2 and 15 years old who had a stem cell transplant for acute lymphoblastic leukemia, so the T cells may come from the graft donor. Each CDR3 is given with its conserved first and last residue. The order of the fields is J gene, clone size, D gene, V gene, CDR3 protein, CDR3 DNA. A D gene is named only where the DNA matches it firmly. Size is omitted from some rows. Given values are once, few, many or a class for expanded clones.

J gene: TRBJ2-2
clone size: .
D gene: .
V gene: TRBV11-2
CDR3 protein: CASSLRRGTPNTGELFF
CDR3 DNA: TGTGCCAGCAGCTTAAGGCGCGGGACACCTAACACCGGGGAGCTGTTTTTT

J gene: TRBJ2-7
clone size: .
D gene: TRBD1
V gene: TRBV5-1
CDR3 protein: CASSRTTGGSSYEQYF
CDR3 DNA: TGCGCCAGCAGCCGGACGACAGGGGGCTCCTCCTACGAGCAGTACTTC

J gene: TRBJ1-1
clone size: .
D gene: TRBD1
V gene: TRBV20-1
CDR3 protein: CSARPRDRGPRRTEAFF
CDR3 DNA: TGCAGTGCTAGACCCCGGGACAGGGGGCCGAGGCGGACTGAAGCTTTCTTT

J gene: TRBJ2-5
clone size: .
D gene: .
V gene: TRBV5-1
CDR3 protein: CASSFKNPGFSYQETQYF
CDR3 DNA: TGCGCCAGCAGCTTTAAGAATCCAGGGTTCTCCTACCAAGAGACCCAGTACTTC

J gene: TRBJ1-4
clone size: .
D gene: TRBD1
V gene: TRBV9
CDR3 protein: CASSADREGKLFF
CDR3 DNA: TGTGCCAGCAGCGCGGACAGGGAGGGAAAACTGTTTTTT

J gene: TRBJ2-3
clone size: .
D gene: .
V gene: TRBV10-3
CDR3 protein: CAISDLGGAATDTQYF
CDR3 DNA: TGTGCCATCAGTGACCTTGGGGGGGCCGCGACAGATACGCAGTATTTT

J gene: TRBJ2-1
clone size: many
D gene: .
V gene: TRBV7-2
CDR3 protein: CASSLRQRADTYNEQFF
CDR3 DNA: TGTGCCAGCAGCTTGAGACAGCGAGCGGATACTTACAATGAGCAGTTCTTC

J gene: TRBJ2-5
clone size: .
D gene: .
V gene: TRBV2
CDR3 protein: CASSWDYLGATQYF
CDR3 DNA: TGTGCCAGCAGTTGGGACTACTTGGGGGCGACCCAGTACTTC

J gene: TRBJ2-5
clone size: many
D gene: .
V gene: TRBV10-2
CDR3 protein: CASSAEETQYF
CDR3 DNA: TGCGCCAGCAGCGCCGAAGAGACCCAGTACTTC

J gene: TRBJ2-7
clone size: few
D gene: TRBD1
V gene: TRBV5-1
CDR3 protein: CASSLGRTGGIYEQYF
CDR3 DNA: TGCGCCAGCAGCTTGGGAAGGACAGGGGGCATCTACGAGCAGTACTTC

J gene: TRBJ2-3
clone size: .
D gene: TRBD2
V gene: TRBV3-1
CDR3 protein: CASSSGEFTAGGMSDTQYF
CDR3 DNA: TGTGCCAGCAGCTCAGGGGAATTCACAGCGGGGGGGATGTCAGATACGCAGTATTTT

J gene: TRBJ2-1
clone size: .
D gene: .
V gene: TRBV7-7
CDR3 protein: CASSFAGANEQFF
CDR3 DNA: TGTGCCAGCAGCTTTGCGGGGGCGAATGAGCAGTTCTTC

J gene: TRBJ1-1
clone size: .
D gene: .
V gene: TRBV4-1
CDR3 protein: CASSPIGQGRTEAFF
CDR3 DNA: TGCGCCAGCAGCCCCATCGGCCAGGGGAGGACTGAAGCTTTCTTT

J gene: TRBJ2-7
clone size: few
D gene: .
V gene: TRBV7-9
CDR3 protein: CASSHAVRSRHVEQYF
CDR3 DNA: TGTGCCAGCAGCCACGCGGTAAGGTCCCGACATGTGGAGCAGTACTTC

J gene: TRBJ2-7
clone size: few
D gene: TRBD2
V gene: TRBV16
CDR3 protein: CASSQRLAGVHEQYF
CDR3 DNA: TGTGCCAGCAGCCAAAGACTAGCGGGGGTACACGAGCAGTACTTC

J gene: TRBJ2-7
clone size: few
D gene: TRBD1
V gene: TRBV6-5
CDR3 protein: CASSYYLGGQYEQYF
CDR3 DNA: TGTGCCAGCAGTTACTACCTAGGGGGCCAGTACGAGCAGTACTTC

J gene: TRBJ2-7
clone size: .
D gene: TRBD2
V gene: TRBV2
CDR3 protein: CASSEPRTSGGSYEQYF
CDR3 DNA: TGTGCCAGCAGTGAACCCCGGACTAGCGGGGGATCCTACGAGCAGTACTTC

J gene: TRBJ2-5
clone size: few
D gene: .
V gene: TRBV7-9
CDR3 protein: CASSLLGHVSLCQQYF
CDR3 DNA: .

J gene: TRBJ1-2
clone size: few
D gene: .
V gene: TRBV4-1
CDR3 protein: CASSQPGQSDYGYTF
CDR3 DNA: TGCGCCAGCAGCCAACCCGGACAGTCGGATTATGGCTACACCTTC

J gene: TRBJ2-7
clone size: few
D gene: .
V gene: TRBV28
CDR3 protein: CASSLQEPEQYF
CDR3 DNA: TGTGCCAGCAGTTTACAGGAACCCGAGCAGTACTTC

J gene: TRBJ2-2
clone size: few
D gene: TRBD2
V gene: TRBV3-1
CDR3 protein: CASSSSYLSGETNTGELFF
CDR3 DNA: TGTGCCAGCAGCTCAAGTTACCTTAGCGGGGAGACGAACACCGGGGAGCTGTTTTTT

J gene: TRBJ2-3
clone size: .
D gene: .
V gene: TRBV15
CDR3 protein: CGTWGDTQYF
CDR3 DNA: TGTGGAACTTGGGGAGATACGCAGTATTTT

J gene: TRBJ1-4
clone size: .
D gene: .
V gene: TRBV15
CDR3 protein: CATSTGMGGPPEKLFF
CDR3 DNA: TGTGCCACCAGCACTGGTATGGGGGGACCCCCGGAAAAACTGTTTTTT

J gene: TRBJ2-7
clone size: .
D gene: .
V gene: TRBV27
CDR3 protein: CASSPPAGNEQYF
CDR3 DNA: TGTGCCAGCAGTCCCCCCGCAGGGAACGAGCAGTACTTC

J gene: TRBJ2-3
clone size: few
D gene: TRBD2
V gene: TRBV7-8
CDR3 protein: CASSLASGRARDTQYF
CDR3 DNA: TGTGCCAGCAGCTTAGCTTCCGGGAGGGCCCGAGATACGCAGTATTTT

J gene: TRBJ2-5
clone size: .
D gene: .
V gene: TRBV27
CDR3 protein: CASSLGSSGAQYF
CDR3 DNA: TGTGCCAGCAGTTTGGGGAGTTCGGGGGCCCAGTACTTC

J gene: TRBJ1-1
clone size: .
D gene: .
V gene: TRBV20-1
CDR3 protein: CSASGDYEAFF
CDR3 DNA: TGCAGTGCTAGCGGGGACTACGAAGCTTTCTTT

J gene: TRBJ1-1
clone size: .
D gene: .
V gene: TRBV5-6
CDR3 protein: CASSPLQGTTEAFF
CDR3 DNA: TGTGCCAGCAGCCCCTTGCAGGGGACCACTGAAGCTTTCTTT

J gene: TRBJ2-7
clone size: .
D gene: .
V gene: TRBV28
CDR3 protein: CASSLSRYEQYF
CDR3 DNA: TGTGCCAGCAGTTTATCGAGGTACGAGCAGTACTTC

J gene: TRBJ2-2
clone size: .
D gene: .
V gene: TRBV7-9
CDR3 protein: CASSWQQYTGELFF
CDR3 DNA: TGTGCCAGCAGCTGGCAGCAATACACCGGGGAGCTGTTTTTT

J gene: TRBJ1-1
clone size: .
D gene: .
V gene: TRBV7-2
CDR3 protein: CASILGTPNSEAFF
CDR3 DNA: TGTGCCAGCATCCTCGGGACCCCGAACAGTGAAGCTTTCTTT

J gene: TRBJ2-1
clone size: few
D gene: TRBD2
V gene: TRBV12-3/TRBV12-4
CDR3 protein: CASSFLGTSGREIGYNEQFF
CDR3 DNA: TGTGCCAGCAGTTTTCTTGGGACTAGCGGGAGGGAGATCGGGTACAATGAGCAGTTCTTC

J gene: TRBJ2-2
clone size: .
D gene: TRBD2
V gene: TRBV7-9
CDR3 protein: CASSRLAVYTGELFF
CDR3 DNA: TGTGCCAGCAGTCGACTAGCGGTATACACCGGGGAGCTGTTTTTT

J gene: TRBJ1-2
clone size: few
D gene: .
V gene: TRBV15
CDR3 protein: CATSRDTPRANGYTF
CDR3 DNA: TGTGCCACCAGCAGAGATACCCCCAGGGCCAACGGCTACACCTTC

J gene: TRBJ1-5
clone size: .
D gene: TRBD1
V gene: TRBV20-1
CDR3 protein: CSVTGGSGQPQHF
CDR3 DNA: TGCAGTGTTACAGGGGGTTCTGGACAGCCCCAGCATTTT

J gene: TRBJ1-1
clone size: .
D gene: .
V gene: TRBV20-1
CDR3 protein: CSARDHPGGVGEAFF
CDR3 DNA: TGCAGTGCTAGAGATCACCCCGGGGGCGTCGGTGAAGCTTTCTTT

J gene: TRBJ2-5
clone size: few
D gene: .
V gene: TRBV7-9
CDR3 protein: CASSLPRREETQYF
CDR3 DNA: TGTGCCAGCAGCTTACCTCGTCGGGAAGAGACCCAGTACTTC

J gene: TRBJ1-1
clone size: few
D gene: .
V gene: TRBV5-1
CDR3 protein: CASSQRAGANTEAFF
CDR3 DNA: TGCGCCAGCAGCCAGAGGGCAGGAGCGAACACTGAAGCTTTCTTT

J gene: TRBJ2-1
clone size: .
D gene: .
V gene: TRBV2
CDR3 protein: CASGLYNEQFF
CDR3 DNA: TGTGCCAGCGGTCTTTACAATGAGCAGTTCTTC

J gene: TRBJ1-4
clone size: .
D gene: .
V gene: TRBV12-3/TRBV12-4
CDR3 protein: CASSLGRYEKLFF
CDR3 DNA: TGTGCCAGCAGCCTGGGACGTTATGAAAAACTGTTTTTT

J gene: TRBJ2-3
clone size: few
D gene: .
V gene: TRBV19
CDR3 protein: CASSTAALQGGSTDTQYF
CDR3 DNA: TGTGCCAGTAGTACCGCTGCCTTACAGGGTGGGAGCACAGATACGCAGTATTTT

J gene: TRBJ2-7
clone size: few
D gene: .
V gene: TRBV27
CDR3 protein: CASSDHGRGVQYF
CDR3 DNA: TGTGCCAGCAGTGATCACGGTAGAGGTGTGCAGTACTTC

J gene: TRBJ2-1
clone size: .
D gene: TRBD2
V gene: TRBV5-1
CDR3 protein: CASSSGLAVGRDEQFF
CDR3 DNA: TGCGCCAGCAGCTCGGGCCTAGCGGTGGGACGGGATGAGCAGTTCTTC

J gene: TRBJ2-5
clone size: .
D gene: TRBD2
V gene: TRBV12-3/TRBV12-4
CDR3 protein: CASRQTSGKGTQYF
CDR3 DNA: TGTGCCAGCAGACAGACTAGCGGGAAGGGGACCCAGTACTTC